The 10 T cell receptor beta chains reported below all come from one sample, sequenced in a study of control samples from healthy donors and cancer patients. This table comes from immunoSEQ multiplex PCR, and its TCRdb copy is limited to in-frame clones, with some not included. This table has roughly 190,000 clones, about nine tenths appearing once. The specimen sequenced was blood. The source is a woman aged 25-40 years in good health.

This chain connects TRBV7-8 to TRBJ1-5; 8 nucleotides line up with TRBD1. The V segment lost 5 bases and the J segment 6 bases; nucleotides outside the gene matches: 6. In germline, CDR1 is SGHVS, CDR2 FQNEAQ. This CDR3 has 14 amino acids. Here the CDR3 reads CASSPLDRAQPQHF. CDR3 sequence (DNA): TGTGCCAGCAGCCCCTTGGACAGGGCTCAGCCCCAGCATTTT.

The chain uses TRBV6-5 and TRBJ2-7, with 7 bases lining up with TRBD2. The length of the CDR3 is 14 residues. Germline assignment: CDR1 MNHEY and CDR2 SVGAGI. Trimming removed 6 bases from V and 4 bases from J; junction bases left unmatched: 9. This chain's CDR3 is CASRRLAPPYEQYF. The CDR3 DNA is TGTGCCAGCAGGAGACTAGCACCACCGTACGAGCAGTACTTC.

The chain has TRBV10-3 and TRBJ2-5; 8 positions match TRBD2. The CDR3 loop spans 15 amino acids. CDR1 and CDR2 from the germline V gene are ENHRY and SYGVKD. The V segment lost 4 bases and the J segment 1 base; nucleotides outside the gene matches: 5. The CDR3 sequence: CAISGLAGRQETQYF. Here the CDR3 DNA reads TGTGCCATCAGTGGATTAGCGGGACGCCAAGAGACCCAGTACTTC.

Of note for this clone: Other DNA sequences in the sample encode the same CDR3. V gene TRBV27 combines with J gene TRBJ1-4, with a tentative D call TRBD1 (5 bases). The CDR3 spans 14 residues. In germline, CDR1 is MNHEY, CDR2 SMNVEV (reference sequence). Deletions cut 5 bases from V and 8 bases from J, with 15 bases between. DNA of the CDR3: TGTGCCAGCAGTCCCCGCCAGGGAAGGGAAAAACTGTTTTTT. This sequence encodes CASSPRQGREKLFF.

The chain couples TRBV7-9 to TRBJ2-7, with D possibly being TRBD1 (6 bases). CDR3 length: 15 amino acids. Trimming took 5 bases from V and 3 from J, leaving 17 bases between them. CDR1 and CDR2 from the germline V gene are SEHNR and FQNEAQ (reference sequence). The CDR3 DNA follows: TGTGCCAGCAGCCCTACCGGGACACGGTACTACGAGCAGTACTTC. Residues: CASSPTGTRYYEQYF.

The J gene is TRBJ1-2, the V gene TRBV3-1 (or the pseudogene TRBV3-2), with D unresolved. This CDR3 is 13 amino acids long. V was pared by 1 base and J by 4 bases, with 7 bases between. Germline CDR1 is LGHDT and CDR2 is YNNKEL (reference sequence). CDR3 DNA sequence: TGTGCCAGCAGCCAAGTACGGAGCTATGGCTACACCTTC. This translates into CASSQVRSYGYTF.

The chain employs TRBV3-1 (or the pseudogene TRBV3-2) and TRBJ1-2, with 7 bases lining up with TRBD1. The CDR3 covers 15 residues. Trimming removed 3 bases from V and 3 bases from J; junction bases left unmatched: 7. Germline loops: CDR1 LGHDT, CDR2 YNNKEL (reference sequence). The CDR3 spells CASSHIDRDYYGYTF. Written as DNA, the CDR3 is TGTGCCAGCAGCCATATCGACAGGGATTACTATGGCTACACCTTC.

V and J are TRBV11-2 and TRBJ1-5; TRBD1 might be the D (5 bases). The ends were cut back, 5 bases at V and 7 bases at J, with 12 bases in the middle. The germline V gene encodes CDR1 SGHAT and CDR2 FQNNGV. This CDR3 is 13 amino acids long. CDR3 region: CASSLAAGQPQHF. The CDR3 nucleotides read TGTGCCAGCAGCCTGGCGGCAGGGCAGCCCCAGCATTTT.

The chain links TRBV6-6 to TRBJ1-4; TRBD1 might be the D (5 bases). The V end lost 0 bases, the J end lost 4 bases, and 9 bases lay between the germline ends. Germline values: CDR1 MNHNY, CDR2 SVGAGI (reference sequence). This CDR3 is 15 amino acids long. This CDR3 reads CASSYSSGGNEKLFF. The CDR3 region has the DNA TGTGCCAGCAGTTACTCGTCGGGGGGTAATGAAAAACTGTTTTTT.

The chain combines TRBV2 with TRBJ2-3; weak D call: TRBD2 (6 bases). CDR1 is SNHLY and CDR2 is FYNNEI in the germline V gene. V lost 4 bases, J lost 2 bases, and 13 bases lay in between. This CDR3 is 15 amino acids long. The CDR3, as DNA: TGTGCCAGCAGTGCGGTTAGCGGAAACACAGATACGCAGTATTTT. Its translation: CASSAVSGNTDTQYF.